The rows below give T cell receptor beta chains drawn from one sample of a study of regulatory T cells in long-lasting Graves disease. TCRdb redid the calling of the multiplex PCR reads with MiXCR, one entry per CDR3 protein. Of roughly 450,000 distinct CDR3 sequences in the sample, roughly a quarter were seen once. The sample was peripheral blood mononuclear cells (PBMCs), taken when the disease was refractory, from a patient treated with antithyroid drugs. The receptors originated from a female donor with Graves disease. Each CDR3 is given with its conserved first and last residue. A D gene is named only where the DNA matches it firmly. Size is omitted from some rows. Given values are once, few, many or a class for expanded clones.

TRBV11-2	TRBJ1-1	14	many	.	TGTGCCAGCAGCTTCATATGGGGGAACACTGAAGCTTTCTTT	CASSFIWGNTEAFF
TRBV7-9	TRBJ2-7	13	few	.	TGTGCCAGCAGTTTAGTGGCAGGCTACGAGCAGTACTTC	CASSLVAGYEQYF
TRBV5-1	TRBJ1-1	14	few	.	TGCGCCAGCAGCAGGGGCATCGTGGGGACTGAAGCTTTCTTT	CASSRGIVGTEAFF
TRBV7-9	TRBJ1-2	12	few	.	TGTGCCAGCACTGGACCAACAGGAGGCTACACCTTC	CASTGPTGGYTF
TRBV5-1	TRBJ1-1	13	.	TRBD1	TGCGCCAGCAGCTTAGACAGGGTGGATAAAGCTTTCTTT	CASSLDRVDKAFF
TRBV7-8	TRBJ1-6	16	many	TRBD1	TGTGCCAGCAGCACCAGAGGGGGCGTCGATAATTCACCCCTCCACTTT	CASSTRGGVDNSPLHF
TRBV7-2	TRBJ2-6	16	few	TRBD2	TGTGCCAGCAGCTTAGCTAGCGGGAGGGCCGCCAACGTCCTGACTTTC	CASSLASGRAANVLTF
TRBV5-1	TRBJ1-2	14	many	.	TGCGCCAGCAGCTTGGAACAGCTGAACTATGGCTACACCTTC	CASSLEQLNYGYTF
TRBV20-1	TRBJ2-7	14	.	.	TGCAGTGCTAGGCCCCCAGGGAGCTCCTACGAGCAGTACTTC	CSARPPGSSYEQYF
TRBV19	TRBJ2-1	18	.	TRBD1	TGTGCCAGTAGTCAGGACAGGGGTTATGCAACAGACCCCTATGAGCAGTTCTTC	CASSQDRGYATDPYEQFF
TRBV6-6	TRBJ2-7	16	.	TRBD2	TGTGCCAGCAGTTACTCGACTAGCGGGAGCTTCTACGAGCAGTACTTC	CASSYSTSGSFYEQYF
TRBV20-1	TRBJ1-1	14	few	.	TGCAGTGCTAGGCTCGGACGTGGACCTAATGAAGCTTTCTTT	CSARLGRGPNEAFF
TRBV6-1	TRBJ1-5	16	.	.	TGTGCCAGCAGTGACCACCAGCGGGGTCTCAATCAGCCCCAGCATTTT	CASSDHQRGLNQPQHF
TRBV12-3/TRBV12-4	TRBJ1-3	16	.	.	TGTGCCAGCACCCGAACAGGCCCGGACTCTGGAAACACCATATATTTT	CASTRTGPDSGNTIYF
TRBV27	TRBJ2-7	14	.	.	TGTGCCAGCAGTTTAACCCCAGGCAGGGTCGACCAGTACTTC	CASSLTPGRVDQYF
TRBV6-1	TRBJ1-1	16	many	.	TGTGCCAGCAGGGACCCCGTTGGGCTGACGAACACTGAAGCTTTCTTT	CASRDPVGLTNTEAFF
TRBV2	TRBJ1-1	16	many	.	TGTGCCAGCAGTTTCCGGGAACAGGGACGTAATACTGAAGCTTTCTTT	CASSFREQGRNTEAFF
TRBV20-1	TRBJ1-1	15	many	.	TGCAGTGCTAGCTCACCGGGACACACGAACACTGAAGCTTTCTTT	CSASSPGHTNTEAFF
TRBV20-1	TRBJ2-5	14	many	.	TGCAGTGCTCTAAGACAGGCCCAGGGAGAGACCCAGTACTTC	CSALRQAQGETQYF
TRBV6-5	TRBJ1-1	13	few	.	TGTGCCAGCAGTTATTCGGGGGACACTGAACCTTTCTTT	CASSYSGDTEPFF
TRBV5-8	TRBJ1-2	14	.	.	TGTGCCAGCAGCCCTTTTACAGTAGGCTATGGCTACACCTTC	CASSPFTVGYGYTF
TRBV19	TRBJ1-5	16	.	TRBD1	TGTGCCAGTAGAAAGCATAGTACAGGGGATAATCAGCCCCAGCATTTT	CASRKHSTGDNQPQHF
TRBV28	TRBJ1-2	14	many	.	TGTGCCAGCAGTTCCCACGACACGAACTATGGCTACACCTTC	CASSSHDTNYGYTF
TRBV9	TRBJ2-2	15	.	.	TGTGCCAGCAGCGTCACAGGCAGGGGTAACGGGGAGCTGTTTTTT	CASSVTGRGNGELFF
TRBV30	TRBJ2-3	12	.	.	TGTGCCTGGAACGATAGGAAGGATACGCAGTATTTT	CAWNDRKDTQYF
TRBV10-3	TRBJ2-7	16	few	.	TGTGCCATCAGTGACTTTCGACAGGCAAATTCCTACGAGCAGTACTTC	CAISDFRQANSYEQYF
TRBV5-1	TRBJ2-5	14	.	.	TGCGCCAGCAGCTTGATGGCAGGGCAAGAGACCCAGTACTTC	CASSLMAGQETQYF
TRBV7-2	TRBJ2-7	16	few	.	TGTGCCAGCAGCCAGAGGTCTGGCGCGGCAGTCTACGAGCAGTACTTC	CASSQRSGAAVYEQYF
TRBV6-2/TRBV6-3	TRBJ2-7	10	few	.	TGTGCCAGCAGTTACCGGGAGCAGTACTTC	CASSYREQYF
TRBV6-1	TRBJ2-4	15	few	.	TGTGCCAGCAGTGAGGGGAGTACAGGCAAAAACATTCAGTACTTC	CASSEGSTGKNIQYF
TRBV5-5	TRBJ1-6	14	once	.	TGTGCCAGCAGCTTGGTCCAAGGCGATTCACCCCTCCACTTT	CASSLVQGDSPLHF
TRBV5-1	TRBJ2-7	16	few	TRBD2	TGCGCCAGCAGCTTGTCTAGCGGGAGGACAAGCTACGAGCAGTACTTC	CASSLSSGRTSYEQYF
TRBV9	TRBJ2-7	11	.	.	TGTGCCAGAGGGGGGGCCACCGGGCAGTACTTC	CARGGATGQYF
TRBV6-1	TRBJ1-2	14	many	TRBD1	TGTGCCAGCAGTATCTCCGGGACAGCCTATGGCTACACCTTC	CASSISGTAYGYTF